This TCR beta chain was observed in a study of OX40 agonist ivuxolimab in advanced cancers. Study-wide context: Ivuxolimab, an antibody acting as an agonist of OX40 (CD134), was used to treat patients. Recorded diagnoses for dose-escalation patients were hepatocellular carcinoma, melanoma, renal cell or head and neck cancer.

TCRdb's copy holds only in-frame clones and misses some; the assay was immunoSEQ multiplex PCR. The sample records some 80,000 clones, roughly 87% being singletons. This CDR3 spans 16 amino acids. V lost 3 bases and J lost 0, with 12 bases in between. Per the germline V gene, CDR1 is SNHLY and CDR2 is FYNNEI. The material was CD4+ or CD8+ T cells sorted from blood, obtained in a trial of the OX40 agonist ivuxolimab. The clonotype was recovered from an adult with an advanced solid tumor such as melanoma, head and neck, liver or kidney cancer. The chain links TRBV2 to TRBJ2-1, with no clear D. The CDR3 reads CASSDITDSSYNEQFF. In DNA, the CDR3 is TGTGCCAGCAGTGATATAACAGATAGCTCCTACAATGAGCAGTTCTTC.